Below are 19 T cell receptor beta chains sequenced from a single sample in a study of T cells in tumors and immune-related adverse events. Profiled with immunoSEQ multiplex PCR; TCRdb holds only in-frame clones, not every one. The sample holds about 11,000 clones, 85% to 95% seen once. The material sequenced was lymph node tissue, taken from a patient treated with anti-PD-1 therapy. These receptor sequences come from a female donor with metastatic renal cell carcinoma.

V is TRBV19 and J is TRBJ1-1; no firm D call. This CDR3 region has 13 residues. V lost 3 bases to trimming and J lost 4 bases, with 9 bases between them. Germline-derived CDR1 and CDR2 are LNHDA and SQIVND (reference sequence). The DNA for the CDR3 is TGTGCCAGTAGTATTATGGTTTCCACTGAAGCTTTCTTT. Protein: CASSIMVSTEAFF.

This clone showed up just once. The chain has TRBV7-9 and TRBJ2-1; no definite D call. The CDR3 covers 15 residues. V was pared by 5 bases and J by 6 bases, with 17 bases between. Germline V gene sequence: CDR1 SEHNR, CDR2 FQNEAQ (reference sequence). CDR3 sequence reads: CASSPARLGGNEQFF. In DNA form, the CDR3 reads TGTGCCAGCAGCCCCGCGAGGTTGGGCGGCAATGAGCAGTTCTTC.

This clone is a singleton in its sample. The rearrangement uses TRBV5-4 and TRBJ2-5; D uncertain. The CDR3 runs to 14 residues. The germline V and J ends were trimmed by 2 bases and 5 bases, with 13 bases remaining between them. CDR1 SGHNT and CDR2 YYREEE come from the germline V gene (reference sequence). CDR3 sequence: CASSFSRARETQYF. CDR3 nucleotides: TGTGCCAGCAGCTTTTCTAGAGCCCGCGAGACCCAGTACTTC.

The chain combines TRBV28 with TRBJ2-5, with TRBD2 identical over 8 bases. The V and J ends lost 5 bases and 1 base, in that order; junction bases with no gene match: 12. Germline assignment: CDR1 MDHEN and CDR2 SYDVKM. The CDR3 consists of 17 residues. The CDR3 DNA is TGTGCCAGCAGTCTAGCCCCGGGCGGGAGGATCCAAGAGACCCAGTACTTC. Protein: CASSLAPGGRIQETQYF.

This clone appeared a single time. The chain employs TRBV6-5 and TRBJ1-1; no clear D gene. This CDR3 spans 14 amino acids. Trimming pared 2 bases from V and 5 bases from J, leaving 12 bases between. Germline CDR1 MNHEY, CDR2 SVGAGI. The CDR3 DNA reads TGTGCCAGCAGTTACGACACCCGCGGGACTGAAGCTTTCTTT. This sequence encodes CASSYDTRGTEAFF.

This sequence joins TRBV30 and TRBJ2-7; the D is unclear. CDR1 is GTSNPN and CDR2 is SVGIG in the germline V gene (reference sequence). V lost 6 bases and J 1 base, leaving 4 bases between the germline ends. This CDR3 contains 10 residues. The CDR3 reads CACGSYEQYF. CDR3 bases: TGTGCCTGTGGTTCCTACGAGCAGTACTTC.

The rearrangement joins TRBV9 to TRBJ1-6; 11 bases agree with TRBD1. This CDR3 spans 15 amino acids. Germline values: CDR1 SGDLS, CDR2 YYNGEE. The V gene end was trimmed by 3 bases and the J gene end by 9 bases; junction bases not matched to a gene: 5. CDR3 coding DNA: TGTGCCAGCAGCGGCGGACAGGGGGCAGGTTCACCCCTCCACTTT. It yields the protein CASSGGQGAGSPLHF.

The rearrangement uses TRBV12-5 and TRBJ1-5; D may be TRBD1 (6 bases). Germline CDR1 is LGHNT and CDR2 is FRNRAP. Trimming took 4 bases from V and 0 from J, leaving 19 bases between them. The CDR3 runs 18 residues. CDR3: CASGSGHEVGYSNQPQHF. The DNA of the CDR3 is TGTGCTAGTGGTTCGGGACATGAGGTGGGGTATAGCAATCAGCCCCAGCATTTT.

The V gene is TRBV6-1, the J gene TRBJ2-1; TRBD1 aligns across 9 bases. The V gene end was trimmed by 6 bases and the J gene end by 5 bases; junction bases not matched to a gene: 8. CDR1 and CDR2 (germline): MNHNS, SASEGT. This CDR3 comprises 15 residues. The CDR3 spells CASSIDRGGNNEQFF. Here the CDR3 DNA reads TGTGCCAGCAGCATAGACAGGGGGGGAAACAATGAGCAGTTCTTC.

The V gene is TRBV7-2, the J gene TRBJ2-2; 11 nucleotides line up with TRBD2. V lost 5 bases, J lost 5 bases, and 7 bases stayed unmatched. CDR3 size: 16 residues. The germline V gene encodes CDR1 SGHTA and CDR2 FQGNSA. The CDR3 DNA reads TGTGCCAGCAGCCCCCGACTAGCGGGAAATACCGGGGAGCTGTTTTTT. Its translation is CASSPRLAGNTGELFF.

The V call is TRBV28, the J call TRBJ1-1, with a possible D match to TRBD1 (5 bases). V was trimmed by 5 bases and J by 9 bases, leaving 16 bases between them. CDR3 length: 13 amino acids. The germline V gene encodes CDR1 MDHEN and CDR2 SYDVKM. As DNA, the CDR3 is TGTGCCAGCAGTCTCATGGACAAGTCGAAAGCTTTCTTT. It specifies CASSLMDKSKAFF.

This clone was seen just once. V is TRBV7-9 and J is TRBJ1-1; 7 nucleotides match TRBD1. With V trimmed by 1 base and J by 0 bases, 2 bases remained unmatched. Germline V CDR1 and CDR2: SEHNR, FQNEAQ (reference sequence). This CDR3 spans 15 amino acids. The CDR3 sequence is CASSLGDRVNTEAFF. The CDR3 nucleotides read TGTGCCAGCAGCTTAGGGGACAGAGTGAACACTGAAGCTTTCTTT.

The chain links TRBV6-6 to TRBJ2-5, with D possibly TRBD2 on 5 matching bases. This CDR3 spans 11 amino acids. Trimming removed 7 bases at V and 9 bases at J, with 12 bases between. Germline values: CDR1 MNHNY, CDR2 SVGAGI (reference sequence). The DNA of the CDR3 is TGTGCCAGCACCGCGGGTCAGGCCCAGTACTTC. Its translation is CASTAGQAQYF.

This clone has only one observation. The J gene is TRBJ2-3, the V gene TRBV5-6, with D unclear. Germline V gene lookup returns CDR1 SGHDT and CDR2 YYEEEE. This CDR3 contains 17 residues. Trimming took 4 bases from V and 0 from J, leaving 18 bases between them. The CDR3 is CASSLRLGRLSTDTQYF. The CDR3 nucleotides read TGTGCCAGCAGCCTCCGCCTAGGTAGGCTTAGCACAGATACGCAGTATTTT.

V gene TRBV29-1 combines with J gene TRBJ2-7, with D uncertain. Germline-derived CDR1 and CDR2 are SQVTM and ANQGSEA. The germline V and J ends were trimmed by 7 bases and 4 bases, with 14 bases remaining between them. This CDR3 spans 12 amino acids. The CDR3: CSASVTLYEQYF. The CDR3 nucleotides are TGCAGCGCTAGTGTTACCTTATACGAGCAGTACTTC.

The chain couples TRBV21-1 to TRBJ2-5; the DNA was not compared with TRBD1, the D call given in the table. TRBV21-1 is noted as a pseudogene. The CDR3 runs 20 residues. The CDR3: CASSFWGFVIQRRQEETQYF. The CDR3 coding sequence is TGTGCCAGCAGTTTCTGGGGATTCGTTATACAACGAAGACAGGAAGAGACCCAGTACTTC.

This rearrangement joins TRBV11-3 to TRBJ2-3; tentatively, D is TRBD2 (6 bases). This CDR3 spans 15 amino acids. Germline lookup yields CDR1 SGHNT and CDR2 YENEEA. Trimming took off 1 base at V and 8 bases at J, with 16 bases between the two ends. CDR3 sequence reads: CASSLGDWSGGTQYF. Written as DNA, the CDR3 is TGTGCCAGCAGCTTAGGGGACTGGTCCGGGGGTACGCAGTATTTT.

The rearrangement links TRBV6-1 to TRBJ2-2; unclear D gene. This CDR3 is built from 15 residues. Trimming left V 1 base short and J 5 bases short, with 11 bases between. Germline CDR1 MNHNS, CDR2 SASEGT. The CDR3 nucleotides read TGTGCCAGCAGTGAAGGACGACTCCTAACCGGGGAGCTGTTTTTT. The encoded protein is CASSEGRLLTGELFF.

The chain has TRBV14 and TRBJ1-2, with D perhaps matching TRBD1 (5 bases). Trimming left V 1 base short and J 7 bases short, with 7 bases between. The CDR3 length is 12 residues. Per the germline V gene, CDR1 is SGHDN and CDR2 is FVKESK. CDR3 bases: TGTGCCAGCAGCCAAGGGGGGTCTGGCTACACCTTC. Translating it yields CASSQGGSGYTF.